The subject of this entry is one T cell receptor beta chain. TCRdb re-analysed the 5' RACE reads in MiXCR, keeping a single row per CDR3 protein. The data contain some 560,000 distinct CDR3 sequences, over 15% of them singletons. The source of the sample is a study of T cells after yellow fever vaccination. The sequence derives from a man between 25 and 39 years old who received the YFV17D yellow fever vaccine. Sequenced here: PBMCs, sampled 15 days after the yellow fever booster vaccination.

The CDR3 DNA reads TGTGCCAGCAGCTTAGATGTGGGAAATGAGCAGTTCTTC. It translates to CASSLDVGNEQFF. The genes are TRBV7-7 and TRBJ2-1, with no clear D. The CDR3 runs 13 residues. The V end lost 1 base, the J end lost 7 bases, and 8 bases lay between the germline ends. CDR1 is SSHAT and CDR2 is FNYEAQ in the germline V gene (reference sequence).